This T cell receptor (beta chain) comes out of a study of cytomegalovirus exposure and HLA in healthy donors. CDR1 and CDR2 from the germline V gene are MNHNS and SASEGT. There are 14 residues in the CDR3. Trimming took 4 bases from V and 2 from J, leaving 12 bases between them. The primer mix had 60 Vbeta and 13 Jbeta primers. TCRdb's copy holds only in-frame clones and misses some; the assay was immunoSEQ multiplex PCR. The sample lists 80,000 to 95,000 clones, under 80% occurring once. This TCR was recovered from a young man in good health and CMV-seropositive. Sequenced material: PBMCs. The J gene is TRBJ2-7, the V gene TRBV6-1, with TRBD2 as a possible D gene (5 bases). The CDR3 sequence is CASSGETFTYEQYF. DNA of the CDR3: TGTGCCAGCAGTGGGGAGACTTTCACCTACGAGCAGTACTTC.